Listed here are 14 T cell receptor beta chains from one sample, sequenced in a study of blood T cell repertoires in COVID-19. Clones were read by immunoSEQ multiplex PCR, and TCRdb kept only the in-frame ones, dropping some. The sample yields 90,000 to 100,000 clones, 80% to 90% seen once. The sequencing input was peripheral blood. These receptors were obtained from an older man with acute or convalescent COVID-19.

This clone came up once. The V gene is TRBV5-1, the J gene TRBJ2-1, with D hard to call. This CDR3 is 13 amino acids long. V shed 0 bases and J shed 10 bases, with 11 bases lying between them. Germline loops: CDR1 SGHRS, CDR2 YFSETQ. CDR3: CASSLGLNREQFF. CDR3 nucleotide sequence: TGCGCCAGCAGCTTGGGTCTCAACCGGGAGCAGTTCTTC. The complete variable domain, with remaining parts taken from reference TRBV5-1 and TRBJ2-1, reads KAGVTQTPRYLIKTRGQQVTLSCSPISGHRSVSWYQQTPGQGLQFLFEYFSETQRNKGNFPGRFSGRQFSNSRSEMNVSTLELGDSALYLCASSLGLNREQFFGPGTRLTVL.

The chain is built from TRBV5-4 and TRBJ2-3; D is undetermined. V was clipped by 4 bases and J by 0 bases, with 15 bases between them. Germline V gives CDR1 SGHNT, CDR2 YYREEE (reference sequence). CDR3 length equals 16 residues. The CDR3 here is CASSADSASSTDTQYF. The CDR3 DNA reads TGTGCCAGCAGCGCCGACTCAGCCTCTAGCACAGATACGCAGTATTTT.

The chain recombines TRBV7-2 with TRBJ2-7, with D tentatively TRBD2 (5 bases). Germline assignment: CDR1 SGHTA and CDR2 FQGNSA. This CDR3 contains 15 residues. V lost 1 base and J lost 2, with 12 bases in between. CDR3 bases: TGTGCCAGCAGCTTAGTCGGGGTGCCTCCCTACGAGCAGTACTTC. Translation gives CASSLVGVPPYEQYF.

The rearrangement joins TRBV6-2 or TRBV6-3 to TRBJ2-7; D is undetermined. The germline gives CDR1 MNHEY, CDR2 SVGEGT. With 5 bases removed from V and 4 bases from J, the gap between germline ends came to 9 bases. CDR3 length: 12 residues. The CDR3 coding sequence is TGTGCCAGCAGTACCACAGTTTACGAGCAGTACTTC. Its translation: CASSTTVYEQYF.

The CDR3 loop is CASSLGGRITEAFF. CDR3 nucleotide sequence: TGTGCCAGCAGTTTGGGAGGGAGGATAACTGAAGCTTTCTTT. The chain uses TRBV28 and TRBJ1-1; unclear D gene. CDR3 size: 14 residues. Germline V gene data show CDR1 as MDHEN and CDR2 as SYDVKM. The V gene lost 3 bases and the J gene lost 5 bases, with 13 bases spanning the gap.

The chain links TRBV7-3 to TRBJ2-1, with TRBD1 as a possible D gene (6 bases). CDR3 length: 15 amino acids. Germline CDR1 and CDR2: SGHTA and FQGTGA. V lost 1 base and J 9 bases, leaving 16 bases between the germline ends. The CDR3 DNA sequence: TGTGCCAGCAGCTTAAGATCTAGAAAAGGGGGTGAGCAGTTCTTC. Its protein product is CASSLRSRKGGEQFF.

This clone was detected only once. The V and J genes are TRBV12-3 or TRBV12-4 and TRBJ1-1; D remains ambiguous. V was clipped by 1 base and J by 8 bases, with 8 bases between them. This CDR3 has 12 residues. The CDR3 sequence is CASSLEREEAFF. CDR3 nucleotides: TGTGCCAGCAGTTTAGAACGGGAAGAAGCTTTCTTT.

V usage is TRBV19 and J usage is TRBJ2-3; 10 bases map to TRBD1. The germline V gene has CDR1 LNHDA and CDR2 SQIVND (reference sequence). The CDR3 totals 16 residues. Trimming cost V 6 bases and J 2 bases; bases outside gene matches: 8. The CDR3 nucleotides read TGTGCCAGTAGCCCCGCGACAGGGGGCTTCACAGATACGCAGTATTTT. Amino acid sequence: CASSPATGGFTDTQYF.

The gene calls are TRBV19 and TRBJ1-5; 8 bases agree with TRBD1. This CDR3 is 16 amino acids long. After removal of 4 bases from V and 1 base from J, the junction contained 6 bases not matched to a gene. Germline CDR1 LNHDA, CDR2 SQIVND (reference sequence). CDR3: CASSTTGARSNQPQHF. The DNA for the CDR3 is TGTGCCAGTAGTACGACAGGGGCGAGGAGCAATCAGCCCCAGCATTTT.

The chain employs TRBV29-1 and TRBJ1-6; D call uncertain. Germline V CDR1 and CDR2: SQVTM, ANQGSEA. V lost 3 bases and J 9 bases, leaving 12 bases between the germline ends. The CDR3 has 13 amino acids. Here the CDR3 reads CSVEVAGGSPLHF. The CDR3 DNA follows: TGCAGCGTTGAGGTTGCCGGCGGTTCACCCCTCCACTTT.

V is TRBV5-6 and J is TRBJ2-3; D unresolved. This CDR3 has 13 residues. Germline loops: CDR1 SGHDT, CDR2 YYEEEE. V was shortened by 2 bases and J by 4 bases, with 8 bases between the two germline ends. CDR3 region: CASSFSASDTQYF. The CDR3 nucleotides are TGTGCCAGCAGCTTCAGCGCTTCAGATACGCAGTATTTT.

The chain combines TRBV28 with TRBJ2-7; a possible D gene is TRBD2 (5 bases). This CDR3 has 14 residues. The ends were cut back, 7 bases at V and 4 bases at J, with 17 bases in the middle. Germline V gene lookup returns CDR1 MDHEN and CDR2 SYDVKM. The CDR3 sequence: CASTMRLARYEQYF. The CDR3, as DNA: TGTGCCAGCACCATGAGGCTAGCAAGGTACGAGCAGTACTTC.

The chain is built from TRBV11-2 and TRBJ2-1, with 7 bases fitting TRBD2. J lost 4 bases, V lost 6 bases, and 9 bases had no gene match. Germline V gene sequence: CDR1 SGHAT, CDR2 FQNNGV. This CDR3 is 15 amino acids long. Here the CDR3 DNA reads TGTGCCAGCAGATTAAGCCTAGCGGCATACAATGAGCAGTTCTTC. Encoded protein: CASRLSLAAYNEQFF.

The V gene is TRBV5-4, the J gene TRBJ2-5, with 7 bases matching TRBD2. The CDR3 totals 15 residues. Germline V gene data show CDR1 as SGHNT and CDR2 as YYREEE (reference sequence). Trimming removed 0 bases from V and 1 base from J; junction bases left unmatched: 3. CDR3 sequence (DNA): TGTGCCAGCAGCTTGGGGGCTAGCGGCCAAGAGACCCAGTACTTC. Residues: CASSLGASGQETQYF.